A selection of T cell receptor beta chains follows, all from one sample in a study of blood T cells in healthy people across ages. TCRdb recomputed calls from the 5' RACE reads with MiXCR, one row per CDR3 protein. The sample shows approximately 730,000 distinct CDR3 sequences, 43% of them seen only once. What was sequenced was blood. The receptors stem from an older woman in good health. Both conserved end residues are part of each CDR3. A D gene is named only where the DNA matches it firmly. Clone size is shown for a subset of rows, as once, few, many or a class of expanded clone.

d_gene	len	v_gene	abundance	j_gene	CDR3nt	CDR3aa
.	13	TRBV4-1	.	TRBJ1-2	TGCGCCAGCAGCCAAGTTATCCAGGGTGGCTACACCTTC	CASSQVIQGGYTF
TRBD1	14	TRBV2	.	TRBJ2-2	TGTGCCAGCAGGGGACAGATGAACACCGGGGAGCTGTTTTTT	CASRGQMNTGELFF
.	16	TRBV3-1	.	TRBJ2-7	TGTGCCAGCAGCCAAGTCGGAGGAGGGGTTGGCTACGAGCAGTACTTC	CASSQVGGGVGYEQYF
.	17	TRBV29-1	.	TRBJ2-1	TGCAGCGTTGAATCTTCTGAAAGGGGCGGCTCCTACAATGAGCAGTTCTTC	CSVESSERGGSYNEQFF
TRBD2	16	TRBV12-3/TRBV12-4	.	TRBJ2-1	TGTGCCAGCAGTTTCGGGACTAGCGGGGCTCTGAATGAGCAGTTCTTC	CASSFGTSGALNEQFF
.	17	TRBV6-2/TRBV6-3	.	TRBJ2-1	TGTGCCAGCACCCCGAATCTTGAGGGGTTATCCTACAATGAGCAGTTCTTC	CASTPNLEGLSYNEQFF
TRBD1	15	TRBV9	.	TRBJ2-7	TGTGCCAGCAGCCCAGGGACAGGGGGCATATACGAGCAGTACTTC	CASSPGTGGIYEQYF
TRBD2	18	TRBV4-2	.	TRBJ2-3	TGTGCCAGCAGCCAAAACCCGGGACTAGCTATAGACACAGATACGCAGTATTTT	CASSQNPGLAIDTDTQYF
TRBD2	16	TRBV12-3/TRBV12-4	few	TRBJ2-7	TGTGCCAGCAGTTACAATAGCGGGAGTCGGACCTACGAGCAGTACTTC	CASSYNSGSRTYEQYF
.	13	TRBV7-2	once	TRBJ2-3	TGTGCCAGCAGCGCGCCTGGTTTCGGTACGCAGTATTTT	CASSAPGFGTQYF
.	14	TRBV7-2	.	TRBJ2-7	TGTGCCAGCAGCTTAGCCGTGACGGGTTACGAGCAGTACTTC	CASSLAVTGYEQYF
TRBD2	17	TRBV11-2	.	TRBJ2-2	TGTGCCAGCAGACCGCTAACCGCGGGGGTCCTCGCCGGGGAGCTGTTTTTT	CASRPLTAGVLAGELFF
.	15	TRBV10-3	few	TRBJ1-5	TGTGCCATCAGTGAATCGGGGGGTGGCAATCAGCCCCAGCATTTT	CAISESGGGNQPQHF
TRBD1	17	TRBV18	.	TRBJ2-7	TGTGCCAGCTCACCCAATCCCCCGAGGACAGGGGGCTACGAGCAGTACTTC	CASSPNPPRTGGYEQYF
.	15	TRBV3-1	many	TRBJ2-3	TGTGCCAGCAGCCAAGTGCGTAGCGGCACAGATACGCAGTATTTT	CASSQVRSGTDTQYF
.	15	TRBV7-2	.	TRBJ1-5	TGTGCCAGCAGCTTAGTCTTGGGTCCAGACGGTCCCCAGCATTTT	CASSLVLGPDGPQHF
.	14	TRBV2	few	TRBJ1-2	TGTGCCAGCAGTTTAGACGGACTCCCAGTTGGCTACACCTTC	CASSLDGLPVGYTF
TRBD1	15	TRBV9	.	TRBJ2-3	TGTGCCAGCAGCGTAGAGGGGGCGCGGCTTGATACGCAGTATTTT	CASSVEGARLDTQYF
.	10	TRBV29-1	once	TRBJ2-5	TGCAGCGGGAGCCAAGAGACCCAGTACTTC	CSGSQETQYF
TRBD2	17	TRBV3-1	few	TRBJ2-1	TGTGCCAGCAGCCAAGTCAGGAGTAGCGGGGGCGGCGATGAGCAGTTCTTC	CASSQVRSSGGGDEQFF
TRBD2	18	TRBV29-1	.	TRBJ2-7	TGCAGCGTTGTGGGGCATAGCGGGGGGGTAAGCTCCTACAATGAGCAGTACTTC	CSVVGHSGGVSSYNEQYF
.	15	TRBV5-1	.	TRBJ2-5	TGCGCCAGCAGCTCCCCCGGGCCAGGGATACGGGAGCAGTACTTC	CASSSPGPGIREQYF
TRBD2	14	TRBV29-1	many	TRBJ2-3	TGCAGCGCCCAGGGACTAGCGGGCGGGGATACGCAGTATTTT	CSAQGLAGGDTQYF
.	13	TRBV5-1	many	TRBJ2-3	TGCGCCAGCAGCTCAATAGGTGAAGATACGCAGTATTTT	CASSSIGEDTQYF
.	14	TRBV11-1	.	TRBJ1-1	TGTGCCAGCAGCCCAGCAGGGGTGAACACTGAAGCTTTCTTT	CASSPAGVNTEAFF
.	12	TRBV28	many	TRBJ2-5	TGTGCCAGCAGCTCGTACCAAGAGACCCAGTACTTC	CASSSYQETQYF
.	14	TRBV27	many	TRBJ1-2	TGTGCCAGCAGTTTTTTCGGCGATCCCTATGGCTACACCTTC	CASSFFGDPYGYTF
.	14	TRBV12-3/TRBV12-4	.	TRBJ2-7	TGTGCCAGCAGTTGGGACACGGACGGCTACGAGCAGTACTTC	CASSWDTDGYEQYF
TRBD1	16	TRBV6-5	.	TRBJ1-2	TGTGCCAGCAGTACATCGACAGGGATCGTTAACTATGGCTACACCTTC	CASSTSTGIVNYGYTF
.	14	TRBV14	.	TRBJ2-5	TGTGCCAGCAGCCAAGTAGAGAAACAAGAGACCCAGTACTTC	CASSQVEKQETQYF
TRBD1	15	TRBV27	.	TRBJ1-6	TGTGCCAGCAGCCCAGAAGGGACAGGGACTTCACCCCTCCACTTT	CASSPEGTGTSPLHF
.	12	TRBV7-2	.	TRBJ2-7	TGTGCCAGCGGCCCACAGCCCTACGAGCAGTACTTC	CASGPQPYEQYF
.	18	TRBV29-1	few	TRBJ2-1	TGCAGCGTTGAAGAATGGCAGGGAAAGGTTGGCTCCTACAATGAGCAGTTCTTC	CSVEEWQGKVGSYNEQFF
TRBD1	16	TRBV6-5	few	TRBJ1-2	TGTGCCAGCAGTTACGTGAGGACAGGGGGTAACTATGGCTACACCTTC	CASSYVRTGGNYGYTF
TRBD1	14	TRBV5-1	many	TRBJ1-4	TGCGCCAGCAGCTTGGGGCAGGGGGCGGAAAAACTGTTTTTT	CASSLGQGAEKLFF
.	13	TRBV9	.	TRBJ2-4	TGTGCCAGCAGCGTAGGTCCTGGGGTGGAGCAGTACTTC	CASSVGPGVEQYF
.	13	TRBV18	few	TRBJ1-4	TGTGCCAGCTCACCCGACATAGATGAAAAACTGTTTTTT	CASSPDIDEKLFF
TRBD2	15	TRBV9	.	TRBJ2-7	TGTGCCAGCAGCGGTGGACTAGCGGGAACCTACGAGCAGTACTTC	CASSGGLAGTYEQYF
TRBD2	12	TRBV2	few	TRBJ2-5	TGTGCCAGCCGGACTAGCGGTGGAGAGCAGTACTTC	CASRTSGGEQYF
TRBD1	14	TRBV12-3/TRBV12-4	.	TRBJ1-5	TGTGCCAGCAGTCTCCGGACAGGGCCCCAGCCCCAGCATTTT	CASSLRTGPQPQHF
.	15	TRBV12-3/TRBV12-4	.	TRBJ1-5	TGTGCCAGCAGCCCGACAGAGTATAGCAATCAGCCCCAGCATTTT	CASSPTEYSNQPQHF
.	15	TRBV7-2	.	TRBJ2-5	TGTGCCAGCAGCTTGTCCCACAACCCTACCTACGGGCAGTACTTC	CASSLSHNPTYGQYF
.	12	TRBV7-9	.	TRBJ2-5	TGTGCCAGCAGCTTCGCTGGAGAGACCCAGTACTTC	CASSFAGETQYF
TRBD1	14	TRBV25-1	few	TRBJ2-5	TGTGCCAGCAGTATTCCCCGGACAGGCGAGACCCAGTACTTC	CASSIPRTGETQYF
.	16	TRBV19	few	TRBJ2-5	TGTGCCAGTAGTATCCCCCGCGGGGTAAACCAAGAGACCCAGTACTTC	CASSIPRGVNQETQYF
.	15	TRBV12-3/TRBV12-4	many	TRBJ2-7	TGTGCCAGCAGCCCCTGGGCAGGGCCCTCCTACGAGCAGTACTTC	CASSPWAGPSYEQYF
.	14	TRBV6-6	.	TRBJ1-1	TGTGCCAGCATCCTGACCGGGGGAAGGACTGAAGCTTTCTTT	CASILTGGRTEAFF
.	15	TRBV27	.	TRBJ2-2	TGTGCCAGCAGAGGGGCCGGACCGGGCACCGGGGAGCTGTTTTTT	CASRGAGPGTGELFF
TRBD2	14	TRBV7-9	few	TRBJ2-1	TGTGCCAGCAGCCCACAGCGGGACTACAATGAGCAGTTCTTC	CASSPQRDYNEQFF
TRBD2	17	TRBV4-2	.	TRBJ2-3	TGTGCCAGCAGCTTCTCCGAAGAGCGGGGGGAGTCCGATACGCAGTATTTT	CASSFSEERGESDTQYF
TRBD2	14	TRBV20-1	few	TRBJ2-3	TGCAGTGCTAGTAGCGGGAGTCGCACAGATACGCAGTATTTT	CSASSGSRTDTQYF
.	16	TRBV20-1	.	TRBJ1-5	TGCAGTGCTAGAGATGCCCAGGGAAGTAGCAATCAGCCCCAGCATTTT	CSARDAQGSSNQPQHF
.	16	TRBV6-5	.	TRBJ2-7	TGTGCCAGCAGTTACCTCCCCGATGTAGAGACCTACGAGCAGTACTTC	CASSYLPDVETYEQYF
TRBD1	14	TRBV29-1	.	TRBJ1-2	TGCAGCGCCCCTTCCGGGACAGGGGGACGTGGCTACACCTTC	CSAPSGTGGRGYTF